These T cell receptor beta chains were read from a single sample in a study of blood T cells in healthy people across ages. One entry per CDR3 protein results from TCRdb running MiXCR on the 5' RACE reads. This table has 750,000 to 950,000 distinct CDR3 sequences, 53% appearing once. Sequencing was done on a sample of blood. The receptor set was obtained from a man aged 80 or over in good health. The CDR3 runs from the conserved cysteine through the conserved F or W. Each record gives: D gene, V gene, clone size, J gene, CDR3 DNA, CDR3 protein. D genes are given only for firm matches. Some rows have no size entry. The others give once, few or many, or a class for an expanded clone.

.	TRBV2	once	TRBJ2-2	TGTGCCAGCATCGGGACGCCTACGAACACCGGGGAGCTGTTTTTT	CASIGTPTNTGELFF
TRBD2	TRBV24-1	.	TRBJ2-1	TGTGCCACCAGTGACCCCCGGAGAGCGGGAGGGAGGAATGAGCAGTTCTTC	CATSDPRRAGGRNEQFF
.	TRBV20-1	.	TRBJ1-2	TGCAGTGCTAGCCAAACCCCGGACGCGCACTATGGCTACACCTTC	CSASQTPDAHYGYTF
.	TRBV27	few	TRBJ2-5	TGTGCCAGCAGCAGTCAGGGGTCGGAGACCCAGTACTTC	CASSSQGSETQYF
.	TRBV10-3	.	TRBJ2-7	TGTGCCATCAGTGACCTAAGAAGGGGGTACGAGCAGTACTTC	CAISDLRRGYEQYF
.	TRBV29-1	.	TRBJ2-5	TGCAGCGCCGAGGGGGGACCCGAGACCCAGTACTTC	CSAEGGPETQYF
.	TRBV12-3/TRBV12-4	.	TRBJ2-1	TGTGCCAGCAGCACATCTTGGTCCTCCTACAATGAGCAGTTCTTC	CASSTSWSSYNEQFF
.	TRBV29-1	.	TRBJ2-5	TGCAGCGTTGTGGGAAATCAAGAGACCCAGTACTTC	CSVVGNQETQYF
.	TRBV19	few	TRBJ2-1	TGTGCCAGTAGTATGGGCCAAAACCTCTACAATGAGCAGTTCTTC	CASSMGQNLYNEQFF
.	TRBV28	.	TRBJ2-4	TGTGCCAGCAGTTCAGCGAGCGGAGGGGGAGCCTCTCAGTACTTC	CASSSASGGGASQYF
.	TRBV20-1	.	TRBJ2-1	TGCAGTGCTAGAGATAGAATAAACCCAAATGAGCAGTTCTTC	CSARDRINPNEQFF
.	TRBV7-8	.	TRBJ2-1	TGTGCCAGCAGCTCGCAACCCTTCAATGAGCAGTTCTTC	CASSSQPFNEQFF
.	TRBV29-1	.	TRBJ2-1	TGCAGCGTTGTCCGGTTCGGTAGCGGAACGAGAATCTACAATGAGCAGTTCTTC	CSVVRFGSGTRIYNEQFF
TRBD1	TRBV20-1	few	TRBJ1-2	TGCAGTGCTAGAGCCCCGGGACAGTCATACGGTGGCTACACCTTC	CSARAPGQSYGGYTF
.	TRBV3-1	.	TRBJ2-7	TGTGCCAGCAGCCACAGGGTCACCTACGAGCAGTACTTC	CASSHRVTYEQYF
TRBD1	TRBV7-9	.	TRBJ1-1	TGTGCCAGCACTACGGGACAGGGGGCATGGGACACTGAAGCTTTCTTT	CASTTGQGAWDTEAFF
.	TRBV12-5	.	TRBJ2-7	TGTGCTGGTGGCCGGGACCACTGGGAGCAGTACTTC	CAGGRDHWEQYF
TRBD1	TRBV29-1	.	TRBJ1-5	TGCAGCGCGGGGACAGGCGTCAATCAGCCCCAGCATTTT	CSAGTGVNQPQHF
.	TRBV2	few	TRBJ2-2	TGTGCCAGCAGTGGACAGAACACCGGGGAGCTGTTTTTT	CASSGQNTGELFF
TRBD2	TRBV4-1	.	TRBJ2-3	TGCGCCAGCAGCCTAGGGACTAGCGTTGTCAGATACGCGTATTTT	CASSLGTSVVRYAYF
.	TRBV4-2	.	TRBJ2-7	TGTGCCAGCGGCCAAGATCTCCCACCCCTCTACGAGCAGTACTTC	CASGQDLPPLYEQYF
.	TRBV29-1	.	TRBJ2-3	TGCAGCGTTGGTAGTCCCCCCCCGGATACGCAGTATTTT	CSVGSPPPDTQYF
.	TRBV20-1	.	TRBJ2-1	TGCAGTGCTAACATTAAGGGGCAGTTCCGTGGGGAGCAGTTCTTC	CSANIKGQFRGEQFF
TRBD2	TRBV6-5	.	TRBJ2-7	TGTGCCAGCAGTTACGGGACTAGCGCTTCCTACGAGCAGTACTTC	CASSYGTSASYEQYF
.	TRBV20-1	.	TRBJ1-5	TGCAGTGCGCAGGCCGGGGGGGGGACTTATAGCAATCAGCCCCAGCATTTT	CSAQAGGGTYSNQPQHF
TRBD1	TRBV27	once	TRBJ1-4	TGTGCCAGCAGGCAACAGGGGAAAGGTAAAAAACTGTTTTTT	CASRQQGKGKKLFF
.	TRBV6-1	few	TRBJ1-2	TGTGCCAGCAAAAGGGACTATGGCTACACCTTC	CASKRDYGYTF
.	TRBV10-3	few	TRBJ2-3	TGTGCCATCAGTGAGTCGGGCCAGGGACGTCGCACAGATACGCAGTATTTT	CAISESGQGRRTDTQYF
TRBD1	TRBV28	.	TRBJ2-2	TGTGCCAGCAGTTTATGGGGACAGGGGATCACCGGGGAGCTGTTTTTT	CASSLWGQGITGELFF
.	TRBV4-1	.	TRBJ2-7	TGCGCCAGCAGCCATCCGAGGGGAGGGGGGGATGGCGAGCAGTACTTC	CASSHPRGGGDGEQYF
TRBD2	TRBV20-1	few	TRBJ2-1	TGCAGTGCTAGAGCCTTAGCGGGGCCCTACAATGAGCAGTTCTTC	CSARALAGPYNEQFF
TRBD2	TRBV11-2	few	TRBJ2-1	TGTGCCAGCAGCCCTAGAGCACTAGCGGGAGGGCCTGATGAGCAGTTCTTC	CASSPRALAGGPDEQFF
.	TRBV4-2	few	TRBJ1-2	TGTGCCAGCAGCCGCGGAAGGGCTTCCTGGGCTGATAACTATGGCTACACCTTC	CASSRGRASWADNYGYTF
.	TRBV12-3/TRBV12-4	.	TRBJ2-5	TGTACCAGCAGTTTCGACAATGAGCAGTACTTC	CTSSFDNEQYF
.	TRBV24-1	.	TRBJ2-7	TGTGCCACCAGTAGTGGAAGTTCTCCCAGAGACGAGCAGTACTTC	CATSSGSSPRDEQYF
TRBD2	TRBV5-1	.	TRBJ2-7	TGCGCCAGCAGCACCCGTAGCGGGCCTGCCTACGAGCAGTACTTC	CASSTRSGPAYEQYF
.	TRBV9	few	TRBJ2-7	TGTGCCAGCAGTTCCCCCGGGACGGATCCCTACGAGCAGTACTTC	CASSSPGTDPYEQYF
TRBD2	TRBV24-1	.	TRBJ2-1	TGTGCCACCAGTGATCCTCGGGGACTAGTACATGAGCAGTTCTTC	CATSDPRGLVHEQFF
.	TRBV2	.	TRBJ2-3	TGTGCCAGCAAGAGGGGGGCTAGAACTGGATACGCGTATTTT	CASKRGARTGYAYF
.	TRBV18	.	TRBJ1-1	TGTGCCAGCTCATTTCCCGCAGGGGCTAGCACTGAAGCTTTCTTT	CASSFPAGASTEAFF